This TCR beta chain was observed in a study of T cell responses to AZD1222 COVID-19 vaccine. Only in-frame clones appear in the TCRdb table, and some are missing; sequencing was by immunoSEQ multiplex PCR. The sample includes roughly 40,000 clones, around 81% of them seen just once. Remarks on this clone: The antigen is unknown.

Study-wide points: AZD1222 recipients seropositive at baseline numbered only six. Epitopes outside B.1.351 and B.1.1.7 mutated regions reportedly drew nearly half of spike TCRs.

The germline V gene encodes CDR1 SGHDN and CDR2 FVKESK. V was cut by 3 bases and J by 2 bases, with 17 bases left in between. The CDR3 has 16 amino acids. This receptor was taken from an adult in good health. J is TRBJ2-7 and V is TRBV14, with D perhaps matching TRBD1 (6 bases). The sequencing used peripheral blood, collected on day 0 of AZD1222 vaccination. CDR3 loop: CASSQSGQYLTYEQYF. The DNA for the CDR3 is TGTGCCAGCAGCCAGAGCGGACAGTACCTCACCTACGAGCAGTACTTC. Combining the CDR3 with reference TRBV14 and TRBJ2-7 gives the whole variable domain EAGVTQFPSHSVIEKGQTVTLRCDPISGHDNLYWYRRVMGKEIKFLLHFVKESKQDESGMPNNRFLAERTGGTYSTLKVQPAELEDSGVYFCASSQSGQYLTYEQYFGPGTRLTVT.